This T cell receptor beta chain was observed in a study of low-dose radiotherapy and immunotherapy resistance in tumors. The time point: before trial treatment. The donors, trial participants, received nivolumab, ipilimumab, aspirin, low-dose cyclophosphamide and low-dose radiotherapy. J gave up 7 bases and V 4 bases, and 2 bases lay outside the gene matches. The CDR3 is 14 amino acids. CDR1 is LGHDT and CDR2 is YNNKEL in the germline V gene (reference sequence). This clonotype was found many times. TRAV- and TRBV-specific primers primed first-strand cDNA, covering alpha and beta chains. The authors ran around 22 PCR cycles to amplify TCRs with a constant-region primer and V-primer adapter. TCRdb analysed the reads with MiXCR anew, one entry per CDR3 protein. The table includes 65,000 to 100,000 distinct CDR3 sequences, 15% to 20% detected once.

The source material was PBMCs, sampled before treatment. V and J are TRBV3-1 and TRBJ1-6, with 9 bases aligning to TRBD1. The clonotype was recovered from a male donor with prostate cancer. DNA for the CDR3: TGTGCCAGCAGCCTGACAGGGGGGAATTCACCCCTCCACTTT. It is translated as CASSLTGGNSPLHF. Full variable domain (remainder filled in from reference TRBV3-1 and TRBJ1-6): DTAVSQTPKYLVTQMGNDKSIKCEQNLGHDTMYWYKQDSKKFLKIMFSYNNKELIINETVPNRFSPKSPDKAHLNLHINSLELGDSAVYFCASSLTGGNSPLHFGNGTRLTVT.